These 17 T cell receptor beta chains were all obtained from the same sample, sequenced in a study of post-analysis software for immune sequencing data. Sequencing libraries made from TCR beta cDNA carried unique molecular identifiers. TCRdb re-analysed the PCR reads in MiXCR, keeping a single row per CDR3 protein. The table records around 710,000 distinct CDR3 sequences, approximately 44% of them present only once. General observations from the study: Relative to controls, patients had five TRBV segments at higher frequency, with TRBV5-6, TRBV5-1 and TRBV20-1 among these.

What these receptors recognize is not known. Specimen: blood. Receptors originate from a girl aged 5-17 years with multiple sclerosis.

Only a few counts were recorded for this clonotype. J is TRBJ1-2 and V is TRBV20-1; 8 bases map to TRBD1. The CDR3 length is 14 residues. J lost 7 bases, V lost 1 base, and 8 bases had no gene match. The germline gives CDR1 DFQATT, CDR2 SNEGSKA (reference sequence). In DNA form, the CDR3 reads TGCAGTGCTAGAGGGACAGGGCGGGTAGGTGGCTACACCTTC. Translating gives CSARGTGRVGGYTF.

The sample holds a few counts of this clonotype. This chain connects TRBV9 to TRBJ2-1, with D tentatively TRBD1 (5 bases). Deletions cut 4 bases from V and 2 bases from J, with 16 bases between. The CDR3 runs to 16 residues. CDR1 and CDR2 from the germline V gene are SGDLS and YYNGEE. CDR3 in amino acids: CASSQGIATTYNEQFF. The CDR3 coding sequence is TGTGCCAGCAGCCAGGGCATAGCCACAACCTACAATGAGCAGTTCTTC.

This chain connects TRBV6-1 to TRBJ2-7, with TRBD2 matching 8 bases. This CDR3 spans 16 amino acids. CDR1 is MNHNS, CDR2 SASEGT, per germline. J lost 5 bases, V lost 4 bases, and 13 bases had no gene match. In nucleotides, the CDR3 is TGTGCCAGCAGTGTGTCGAGCGGGAGTAGGACGGACGAGCAGTACTTC. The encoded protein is CASSVSSGSRTDEQYF.

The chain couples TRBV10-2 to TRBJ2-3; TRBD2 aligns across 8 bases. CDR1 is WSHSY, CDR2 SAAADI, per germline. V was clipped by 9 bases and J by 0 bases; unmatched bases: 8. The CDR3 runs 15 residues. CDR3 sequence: CASTAGETSTDTQYF. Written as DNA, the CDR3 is TGCGCCAGTACAGCGGGAGAGACTAGCACAGATACGCAGTATTTT.

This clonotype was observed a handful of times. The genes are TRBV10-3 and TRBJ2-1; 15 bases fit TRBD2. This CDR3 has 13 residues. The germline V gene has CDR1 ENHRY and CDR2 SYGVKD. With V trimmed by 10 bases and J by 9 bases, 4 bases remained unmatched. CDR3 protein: CATGLAGGSEQFF. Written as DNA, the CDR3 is TGTGCCACCGGACTAGCGGGAGGGAGTGAGCAGTTCTTC.

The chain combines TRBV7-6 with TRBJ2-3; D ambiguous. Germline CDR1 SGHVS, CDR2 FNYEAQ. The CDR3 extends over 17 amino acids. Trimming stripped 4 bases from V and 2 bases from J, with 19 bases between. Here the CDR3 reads CASSSPEDQLFTDTQYF. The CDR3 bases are TGTGCCAGCAGCTCCCCAGAGGACCAATTATTCACAGATACGCAGTATTTT.

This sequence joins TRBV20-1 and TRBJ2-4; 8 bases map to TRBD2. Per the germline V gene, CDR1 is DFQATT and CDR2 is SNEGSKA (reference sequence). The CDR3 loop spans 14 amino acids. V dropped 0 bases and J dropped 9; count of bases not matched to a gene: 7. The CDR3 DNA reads TGCAGTGCTAGAGATCTCCGGGAGGGGCCCATTCAGTACTTC. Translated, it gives CSARDLREGPIQYF.

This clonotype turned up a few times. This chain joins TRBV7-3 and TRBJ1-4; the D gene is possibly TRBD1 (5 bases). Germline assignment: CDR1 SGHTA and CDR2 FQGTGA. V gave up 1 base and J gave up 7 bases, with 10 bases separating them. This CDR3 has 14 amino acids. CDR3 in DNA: TGTGCCAGCAGCTTAAAAGGGGAAAGTGAAAAACTGTTTTTT. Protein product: CASSLKGESEKLFF. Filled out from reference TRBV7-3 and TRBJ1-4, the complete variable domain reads GAGVSQTPSNKVTEKGKYVELRCDPISGHTALYWYRQSLGQGPEFLIYFQGTGAADDSGLPNDRFFAVRPEGSVSTLKIQRTERGDSAVYLCASSLKGESEKLFFGSGTQLSVL.

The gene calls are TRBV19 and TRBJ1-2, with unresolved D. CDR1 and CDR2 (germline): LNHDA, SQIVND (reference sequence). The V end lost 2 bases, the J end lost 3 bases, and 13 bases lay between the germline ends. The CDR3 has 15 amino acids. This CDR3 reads CASSILTGGDYGYTF. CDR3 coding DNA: TGTGCCAGTAGTATATTGACCGGCGGTGACTATGGCTACACCTTC.

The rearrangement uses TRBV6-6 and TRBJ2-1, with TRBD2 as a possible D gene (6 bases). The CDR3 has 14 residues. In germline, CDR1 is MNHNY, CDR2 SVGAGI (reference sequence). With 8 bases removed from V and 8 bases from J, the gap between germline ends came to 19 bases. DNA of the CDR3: TGTGCCAGCTCGCGGGACTCCCAGGTCGATGAGCAGTTCTTC. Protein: CASSRDSQVDEQFF.

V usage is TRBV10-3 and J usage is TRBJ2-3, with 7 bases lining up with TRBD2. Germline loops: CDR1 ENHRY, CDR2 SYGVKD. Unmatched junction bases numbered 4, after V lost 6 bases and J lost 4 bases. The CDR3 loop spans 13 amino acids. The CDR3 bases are TGTGCCATCAGCGGCGGGAGCTCAGATACGCAGTATTTT. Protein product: CAISGGSSDTQYF.

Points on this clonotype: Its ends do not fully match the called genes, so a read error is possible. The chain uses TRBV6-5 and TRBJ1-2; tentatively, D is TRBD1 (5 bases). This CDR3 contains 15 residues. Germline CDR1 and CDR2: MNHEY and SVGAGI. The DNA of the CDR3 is TGTGCCTGCAGTTCCCGGCAGGGTTCTAACTATGGCTACACCTTC. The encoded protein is CACSSRQGSNYGYTF.

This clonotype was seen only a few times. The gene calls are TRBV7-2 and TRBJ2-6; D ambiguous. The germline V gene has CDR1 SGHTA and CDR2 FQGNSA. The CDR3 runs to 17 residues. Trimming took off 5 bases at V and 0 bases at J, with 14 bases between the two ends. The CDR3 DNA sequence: TGTGCCAGCAGCCCAGGTCCTCCTACCTCTGGGGCCAACGTCCTGACTTTC. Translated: CASSPGPPTSGANVLTF.

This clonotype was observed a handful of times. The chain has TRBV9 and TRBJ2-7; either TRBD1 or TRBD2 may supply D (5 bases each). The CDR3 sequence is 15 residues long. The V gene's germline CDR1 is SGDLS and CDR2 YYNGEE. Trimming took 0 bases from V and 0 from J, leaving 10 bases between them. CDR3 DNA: TGTGCCAGCAGCGTAGACCCAGGGAGCTCCTACGAGCAGTACTTC. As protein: CASSVDPGSSYEQYF.

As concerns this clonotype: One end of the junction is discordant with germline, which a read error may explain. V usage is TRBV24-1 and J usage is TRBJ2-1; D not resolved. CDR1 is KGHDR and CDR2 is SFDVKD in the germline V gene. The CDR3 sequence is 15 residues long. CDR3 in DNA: TGTGCCACCAGTGAGGTGGGCAGCTCCTACAATGAGCGGTTCTTC. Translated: CATSEVGSSYNERFF.

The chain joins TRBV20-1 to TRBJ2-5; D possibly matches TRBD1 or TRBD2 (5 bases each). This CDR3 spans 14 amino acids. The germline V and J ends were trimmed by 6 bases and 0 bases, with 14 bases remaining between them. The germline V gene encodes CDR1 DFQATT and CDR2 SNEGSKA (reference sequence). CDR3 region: CSAPTGTDQETQYF. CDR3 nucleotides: TGCAGTGCCCCAACGGGGACCGACCAAGAGACCCAGTACTTC.

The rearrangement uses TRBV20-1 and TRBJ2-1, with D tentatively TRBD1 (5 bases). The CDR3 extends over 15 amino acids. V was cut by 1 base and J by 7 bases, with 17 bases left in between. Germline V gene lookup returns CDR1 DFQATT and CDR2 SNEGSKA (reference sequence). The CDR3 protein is CSARGVGLDMNEQFF. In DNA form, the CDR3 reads TGCAGTGCTAGAGGCGTGGGGCTAGATATGAATGAGCAGTTCTTC.